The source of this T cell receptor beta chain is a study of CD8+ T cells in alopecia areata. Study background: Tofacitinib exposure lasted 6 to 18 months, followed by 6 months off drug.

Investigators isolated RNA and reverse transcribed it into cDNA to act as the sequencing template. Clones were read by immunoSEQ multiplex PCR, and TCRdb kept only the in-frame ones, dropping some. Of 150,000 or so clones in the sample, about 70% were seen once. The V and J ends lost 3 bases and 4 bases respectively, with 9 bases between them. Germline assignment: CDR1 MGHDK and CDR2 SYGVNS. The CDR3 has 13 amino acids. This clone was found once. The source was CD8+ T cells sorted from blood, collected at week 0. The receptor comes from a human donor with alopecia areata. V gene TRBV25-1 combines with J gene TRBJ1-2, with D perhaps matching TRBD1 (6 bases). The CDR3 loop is CASSEDSVYGYTF. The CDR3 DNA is TGTGCCAGCAGTGAGGACAGCGTCTATGGCTACACCTTC.